The subject of this entry is one T cell receptor (beta chain). Here immunoSEQ multiplex PCR was the method, and the copy in TCRdb shows in-frame clones only, minus some. This sample has roughly 130,000 clones, with 90% found just once. The sample comes from a study of control samples from healthy donors and cancer patients. This receptor was identified in a man younger than 30 in good health. The sequencing sample was made of blood.

The CDR3 bases are TGTGCCAGCAGTGAACTCGGACTAGCGGGCGCAGATACGCAGTATTTT. Its protein product is CASSELGLAGADTQYF. The V and J genes are TRBV2 and TRBJ2-3; TRBD2 matches 11 bases. The CDR3 contains 16 residues. From germline, CDR1 is SNHLY and CDR2 FYNNEI. V lost 2 bases, J lost 4 bases, and 5 bases stayed unmatched.